The T cell receptor (beta chain) under discussion was sequenced for a study of T cells in Graves' hyperthyroidism and ophthalmopathy. Stable hyperthyroidism: no ophthalmopathy progression over 18 months of follow-up. This clonotype has at least ten counts. Its specificity is unknown. From RNA transcripts, TCR beta CDR3 regions were amplified. Using the HTBI primer set, a first-round RT-PCR was run on the TCR CDR3. MiXCR, run by TCRdb on the multiplex PCR reads, gives a single entry per CDR3 protein. The repertoire includes 530,000 or so distinct CDR3 sequences, roughly 46% of them detected once, and around 7.7% sits in the top ten. The CDR3 sequence is 12 residues long. The V end was cut by 4 bases, the J end by 3 bases, with 7 bases between. Germline lookup yields CDR1 LNHNV and CDR2 YYDKDF (reference sequence). Regarding the study as a whole: In simple terms, a model built on 13 V-J features told ophthalmopathy apart from stable hyperthyroidism. Blood held most thyroid clonotypes expanded above 0.001 frequency.

This receptor was obtained from a woman between 18 and 29 years old with Graves' hyperthyroidism. The V and J genes are TRBV15 and TRBJ2-7; tentative D call: TRBD1 (6 bases). The source material was peripheral blood or thyroid tissue (not recorded which). For the CDR3, the DNA is TGTGCCACCAGCACAGGGGTCTACGAGCAGTACTTC. This translates into CATSTGVYEQYF.